This is a list of T cell receptor beta chains from one sample in a study of T cells after yellow fever vaccination. TCRdb processed the 5' RACE reads anew with MiXCR; each CDR3 protein has one entry. Here the sample spans around 73,000 distinct CDR3 sequences, around 7.3% being singletons. This sample comprised CD8+ T cells sorted from PBMCs, obtained on the day of the yellow fever booster vaccination. The source is a man aged 30 to 45 who received the YFV17D yellow fever vaccine. Each CDR3 is given with its conserved first and last residue. Fields, in order: CDR3 length, J gene, V gene, D gene, clone size, CDR3 DNA, CDR3 protein. The D gene is left open where the match is weak. For some rows the clone size is stated as once, few or many, or as a class when expanded; others skip it.

12 | TRBJ1-1 | TRBV6-5 | . | few | TGTGCCAGCAGTTATAGGTGGGGTGAAGCTTTCTTT | CASSYRWGEAFF
16 | TRBJ2-7 | TRBV7-9 | TRBD2 | . | TGTGCCAGCAGCTTACCCTCGGGACTAGCGACCTACGAGCAGTACTTC | CASSLPSGLATYEQYF
17 | TRBJ2-3 | TRBV4-3 | . | . | TGCGCCAGCAGCCCTACATACCTTAATGAACACGGGGATACGCAGTATTTT | CASSPTYLNEHGDTQYF
14 | TRBJ2-7 | TRBV5-1 | TRBD2 | few | TGCGCCAGCAGCACCGGGACTAGTGACCTGGAGCAGTACTTC | CASSTGTSDLEQYF
16 | TRBJ2-1 | TRBV4-3 | . | few | TGCGCCAGCAGCCAAGTCCGGGACACCCTATACAATGAGCAGTTCTTC | CASSQVRDTLYNEQFF
12 | TRBJ1-5 | TRBV7-9 | . | . | TGTGCCAGCAGCTTTGATAGGCAGCCCCAGCATTTT | CASSFDRQPQHF
10 | TRBJ2-2 | TRBV29-1 | . | . | TGCAGCGTTGCTGCCGGGGAGCTGTTTTTT | CSVAAGELFF
13 | TRBJ2-1 | TRBV25-1 | . | . | TGTGCCGCAAAAAGCGCGGGGTACAATGAGCAGTTCTTC | CAAKSAGYNEQFF
12 | TRBJ2-1 | TRBV6-5 | . | . | TGTGCCAGCAGTCACACCGACAATGAGCAGTTCTTC | CASSHTDNEQFF
12 | TRBJ2-7 | TRBV6-2/TRBV6-3 | . | many | TGTGCCAGCAGTGTTACAGCCTACGAGCAGTACTTC | CASSVTAYEQYF
13 | TRBJ2-1 | TRBV20-1 | TRBD2 | many | TGCAGTGCAACGGGACTAGCGGTATATGAGCAGTTCTTC | CSATGLAVYEQFF
15 | TRBJ2-2 | TRBV29-1 | TRBD2 | few | TGCAGCGTCTCGACTAGCGGGAGGGTTGGCGGGGAGCTGTTTTTT | CSVSTSGRVGGELFF
11 | TRBJ2-1 | TRBV29-1 | . | . | TGCAGCGTTGAAGGCCCTTCTGAGCAGTTCTTC | CSVEGPSEQFF
16 | TRBJ2-7 | TRBV7-2 | TRBD1 | few | TGTGCCAGCAGCTTTAGCGTCGGGACAGGGTCTTACGAGCAGTACTTC | CASSFSVGTGSYEQYF
14 | TRBJ1-2 | TRBV3-1 | TRBD1 | . | TGTGCCAGCAGACCATCGACAGGGCCCTATGGCTACACCTTC | CASRPSTGPYGYTF
16 | TRBJ2-7 | TRBV14 | TRBD2 | . | TGTGCCAGCAGCCAAGTGAGAACTAGCGGAGACTACGAGCAGTACTTC | CASSQVRTSGDYEQYF
14 | TRBJ2-1 | TRBV4-3 | . | . | TGCGCCAGCAGCCAAGTAATGGCTTGGGATGAGCAGTTCTTC | CASSQVMAWDEQFF